The clone carrying this T cell receptor (beta chain) has at least ten counts. MiXCR reprocessed the PCR reads for TCRdb. The sample records fewer than 35,000 clones, 18% being singletons. This record belongs to a study of metastatic and nonmetastatic thyroid tumors. Germline V gene sequence: CDR1 MNHNS, CDR2 SASEGT. The CDR3 is made up of 13 amino acids. V lost 6 bases and J 7 bases, leaving 13 bases between the germline ends. Thyroid surgery took place with no prior treatment in any patient. Sequenced input: blood. The chain combines TRBV6-1 with TRBJ1-5; D gene ambiguous. The source is a male donor with papillary thyroid cancer or a benign thyroid nodule (not recorded which). Some clones in this sample may be carry-over from other donors' samples. CDR3 sequence: CASRGPKGQPQHF. The CDR3 bases are TGTGCCAGCAGGGGTCCTAAGGGCCAGCCCCAGCATTTT.